Listed here are 28 T cell receptor beta chains from one sample, sequenced in a study of blood T cell repertoires in COVID-19. Sequencing was performed with immunoSEQ multiplex PCR; in TCRdb, only in-frame clones are kept and a portion is missing. The sample shows roughly 150,000 clones, 75% to 90% of them seen only once. Material for sequencing was peripheral blood. The source of these receptors is a man in his sixties with acute or convalescent COVID-19.

This chain links TRBV11-2 with TRBJ2-6; TRBD1 might be the D (6 bases). V lost 4 bases, J lost 3 bases, and 13 bases lay in between. The germline V gene encodes CDR1 SGHAT and CDR2 FQNNGV. The CDR3 is 16 residues long. The CDR3 coding sequence is TGTGCCAGCAGCTCCCAAGGGGGTTATGGGGCCAACGTCCTGACTTTC. Translating it yields CASSSQGGYGANVLTF. Full variable domain (rest looked up from reference TRBV11-2 and TRBJ2-6): EAGVAQSPRYKIIEKRQSVAFWCNPISGHATLYWYQQILGQGPKLLIQFQNNGVVDDSQLPKDRFSAERLKGVDSTLKIQPAKLEDSAVYLCASSSQGGYGANVLTFGAGSRLTVL.

The chain joins TRBV24-1 to TRBJ2-2; D might be TRBD1 (6 bases). Germline V lookup: CDR1 KGHDR, CDR2 SFDVKD. The CDR3 runs to 14 residues. With 5 bases removed from V and 4 bases from J, the gap between germline ends came to 10 bases. The CDR3 spells CATSVTGPTGELFF. Written as DNA, the CDR3 is TGTGCCACCAGTGTAACAGGGCCCACCGGGGAGCTGTTTTTT.

The CDR3 DNA sequence: TGTGCCAGCACCTTTTATAAGACTAGCGGGAGAAATAGGAATGAGCAGTTCTTC. Encoded protein: CASTFYKTSGRNRNEQFF. V usage is TRBV28 and J usage is TRBJ2-1; TRBD2 agrees at 12 bases. This CDR3 comprises 18 residues. J was trimmed by 7 bases and V by 7 bases; bases with no gene match: 17. Per germline, CDR1 MDHEN and CDR2 SYDVKM.

This sequence joins TRBV4-2 and TRBJ1-1; possible D gene TRBD1, 5 bases. The CDR3 runs to 16 residues. V was trimmed by 0 bases and J by 4 bases, leaving 15 bases between them. CDR1 and CDR2 from the germline V gene are LGHNA and YNFKEQ. The CDR3 DNA sequence: TGTGCCAGCAGCCAAGATCGGGATAGGAGGGGCACTGAAGCTTTCTTT. It specifies CASSQDRDRRGTEAFF.

The J gene is TRBJ2-5, the V gene TRBV4-2; 9 positions agree with TRBD1. Losses at the gene ends were 4 bases for V and 3 bases for J; bases not matched to a gene: 15. CDR1 is LGHNA and CDR2 is YNFKEQ in the germline V gene. This CDR3 comprises 18 residues. The CDR3 DNA follows: TGTGCCAGCAGCCGACGATTAAGAGACAGGGGGATAAAAGAGACCCAGTACTTC. It encodes CASSRRLRDRGIKETQYF.

The count of this clone is one. This rearrangement joins TRBV19 to TRBJ2-7, with TRBD1 identical over 10 bases. After removal of 1 base from V and 7 bases from J, the junction contained 7 bases not matched to a gene. Germline CDR1 and CDR2: LNHDA and SQIVND (reference sequence). The CDR3 length is 15 residues. The CDR3 nucleotides read TGTGCCAGTAGTATAGGCGGGACAGGGGCCTGGGAGCAGTACTTC. Its translation: CASSIGGTGAWEQYF.

The chain carries TRBV6-1 and TRBJ1-2; no clear D gene. With 2 bases removed from V and 7 bases from J, the gap between germline ends came to 11 bases. Germline assignment: CDR1 MNHNS and CDR2 SASEGT. There are 13 residues in the CDR3. CDR3 loop: CASSERWEGGYTF. CDR3 nucleotide sequence: TGTGCCAGCAGTGAACGTTGGGAGGGTGGCTACACCTTC.

The V gene is TRBV5-1, the J gene TRBJ2-3, with 7 positions matching TRBD2. The J segment lost 4 bases and the V segment lost 3 bases, leaving 8 bases of the junction unmatched. CDR3 length equals 15 residues. The germline gives CDR1 SGHRS, CDR2 YFSETQ. This chain's CDR3 is CASSSGGSQADTQYF. CDR3 sequence (DNA): TGCGCCAGCAGCTCGGGCGGGAGTCAGGCAGATACGCAGTATTTT.

This chain uses TRBV5-8 with TRBJ1-2; 7 bases match TRBD1. In germline, CDR1 is SGHTS, CDR2 YDEGEE. After removal of 5 bases from V and 3 bases from J, the junction contained 7 bases not matched to a gene. This CDR3 is 14 amino acids long. CDR3 residues: CASRPTGDHYGYTF. The DNA of the CDR3 is TGTGCCAGCAGGCCTACAGGGGATCACTATGGCTACACCTTC.

The chain couples TRBV6-6 to TRBJ1-2; weak D call: TRBD1 (5 bases). Germline CDR1 reads MNHNY; CDR2 reads SVGAGI (reference sequence). The CDR3 is 14 residues long. V was pared by 8 bases and J by 6 bases, with 19 bases between. Here the CDR3 DNA reads TGTGCCAGCGCGAGGGCGGGGGGAGGAAATGGCTACACCTTC. Amino acid sequence: CASARAGGGNGYTF.

V and J are TRBV6-6 and TRBJ1-5; TRBD1 is a possible D gene (5 bases). In germline, CDR1 is MNHNY, CDR2 SVGAGI (reference sequence). V lost 6 bases and J lost 4, with 10 bases in between. CDR3 length: 13 amino acids. DNA for the CDR3: TGTGCCAGCAGCCCGACAGAAAATCAGCCCCAGCATTTT. Protein sequence: CASSPTENQPQHF.

V and J are TRBV3-1 (or the pseudogene TRBV3-2) and TRBJ1-6; a weak D match, TRBD1 (5 bases). Trimming removed 3 bases from V and 14 bases from J, with 11 bases in between. Germline V CDR1 and CDR2: LGHDT, YNNKEL (reference sequence). The CDR3 totals 12 residues. The CDR3 loop is CASSHREASLHF. The DNA for the CDR3 is TGTGCCAGCAGCCACAGGGAGGCTTCCCTCCACTTT.

This clone was detected only once. V gene TRBV5-1 combines with J gene TRBJ2-7; 7 nucleotides match TRBD1. J was trimmed by 6 bases and V by 5 bases; bases with no gene match: 8. CDR1 and CDR2 (germline): SGHRS, YFSETQ. This CDR3 has 13 amino acids. This CDR3 reads CASRDARGREQYF. The CDR3 nucleotides read TGCGCCAGCAGGGACGCGAGGGGGCGCGAGCAGTACTTC.

This clone was seen only a few times. The J gene is TRBJ2-2, the V gene TRBV4-2; 7 nucleotides match TRBD1. CDR1 is LGHNA and CDR2 is YNFKEQ in the germline V gene. The CDR3 covers 15 residues. V lost 2 bases and J lost 8; bases outside the gene matches: 8. This chain's CDR3 is CASSQTLGGPGELFF. CDR3 DNA sequence: TGTGCCAGCAGCCAAACATTAGGGGGCCCAGGGGAGCTGTTTTTT.

The chain uses TRBV18 and TRBJ2-2; tentatively, D is TRBD1 (5 bases). This CDR3 contains 14 residues. Germline V lookup: CDR1 KGHSH, CDR2 LQKENI. The V gene lost 4 bases and the J gene lost 4 bases, with 10 bases spanning the gap. CDR3 sequence reads: CASSQPQGTGELFF. CDR3 coding DNA: TGTGCCAGCTCACAACCCCAGGGCACCGGGGAGCTGTTTTTT.

The chain employs TRBV5-1 and TRBJ2-3; 10 nucleotides line up with TRBD2. The J segment lost 0 bases and the V segment lost 2 bases, leaving 3 bases of the junction unmatched. CDR3 length equals 16 residues. In germline, CDR1 is SGHRS, CDR2 YFSETQ. CDR3 loop: CASSFLAGASTDTQYF. CDR3 in DNA: TGCGCCAGCAGCTTCCTAGCGGGAGCCAGCACAGATACGCAGTATTTT.

This clone was seen just once. The J gene is TRBJ2-3, the V gene TRBV9; TRBD1 might be the D (6 bases). Looked up from germline, CDR1 is SGDLS and CDR2 is YYNGEE. There are 16 residues in the CDR3. Trimming pared 0 bases from V and 2 bases from J, leaving 13 bases between. CDR3 coding DNA: TGTGCCAGCAGCGTAGATTGGGGGCGGGTCACAGATACGCAGTATTTT. As protein: CASSVDWGRVTDTQYF.

The rearrangement joins TRBV24-1 to TRBJ2-3; tentatively, D is TRBD2 (6 bases). This CDR3 comprises 13 residues. Trimming took 8 bases from V and 1 from J, leaving 9 bases between them. The germline V gene encodes CDR1 KGHDR and CDR2 SFDVKD. The CDR3 loop is CATTPGGTDTQYF. The CDR3 nucleotides are TGTGCCACCACCCCGGGAGGCACAGATACGCAGTATTTT.

This clone occurred many times. The chain joins TRBV7-3 to TRBJ1-6, with D maybe TRBD1 (6 bases). Trimming took 6 bases from V and 7 from J, leaving 10 bases between them. Germline V gene lookup returns CDR1 SGHTA and CDR2 FQGTGA. This CDR3 has 13 amino acids. In nucleotides, the CDR3 is TGTGCCAGCAGGCAGGGGCCAAATTCACCCCTCCACTTT. This gives the protein CASRQGPNSPLHF.

This CDR3 is CAISERGGQGYEQYF. Written as DNA, the CDR3 is TGTGCCATCAGTGAGCGTGGGGGACAGGGCTACGAGCAGTACTTC. This chain uses TRBV10-3 with TRBJ2-7; 9 bases align to TRBD1. V shed 2 bases, J shed 3 bases, and the junction held 5 bases outside the gene matches. The CDR3 has 15 residues. The germline gives CDR1 ENHRY, CDR2 SYGVKD.

V gene TRBV10-3 combines with J gene TRBJ1-2, with D possibly matching TRBD1 (5 bases). V gave up 11 bases and J gave up 2 bases, with 9 bases separating them. Germline V lookup: CDR1 ENHRY, CDR2 SYGVKD. The CDR3 extends over 11 amino acids. The CDR3 sequence is CAVSGNYGYTF. For the CDR3, the DNA is TGTGCCGTCTCAGGGAACTATGGCTACACCTTC.

In nucleotides, the CDR3 is TGTGCCAGCAGCTTTCCGGGGAGGAACACTGAAGCTTTCTTT. This gives the protein CASSFPGRNTEAFF. The chain uses TRBV7-2 and TRBJ1-1, with D uncertain. The V end was cut by 3 bases, the J end by 1 base, with 9 bases between. The CDR3 sequence is 14 residues long. CDR1 SGHTA and CDR2 FQGNSA come from the germline V gene.

The rearrangement joins TRBV5-6 to TRBJ1-1, with 8 bases matching TRBD1. The germline V gene encodes CDR1 SGHDT and CDR2 YYEEEE. The CDR3 extends over 17 amino acids. The ends lost 4 bases at V and 0 bases at J; junction bases unmatched: 11. The CDR3 loop is CASSQSEDRAMNTEAFF. CDR3 DNA sequence: TGTGCCAGCAGCCAATCCGAGGACAGGGCCATGAACACTGAAGCTTTCTTT. The whole variable domain, remainder taken from reference TRBV5-6 and TRBJ1-1, is DAGVTQSPTHLIKTRGQQVTLRCSPKSGHDTVSWYQQALGQGPQFIFQYYEEEERQRGNFPDRFSGHQFPNYSSELNVNALLLGDSALYLCASSQSEDRAMNTEAFFGQGTRLTVV.

The chain is built from TRBV12-5 and TRBJ1-4; no clear D. This CDR3 is 14 amino acids long. The V gene's germline CDR1 is LGHNT and CDR2 FRNRAP. Trimming took 6 bases from V and 3 from J, leaving 11 bases between them. The CDR3, as DNA: TGTGCTAGTGGCCCCGCGGGTGCTAATGAAAAACTGTTTTTT. The encoded protein is CASGPAGANEKLFF.

The chain joins TRBV4-1 to TRBJ2-7, with 9 bases fitting TRBD1. The CDR3 extends over 14 amino acids. Germline CDR1 is MGHRA and CDR2 is YSYEKL. Trimming took 3 bases from V and 0 from J; bases not matched to a gene: 0. This CDR3 reads CASSQDRGSYEQYF. Written as DNA, the CDR3 is TGCGCCAGCAGCCAGGACAGGGGCTCCTACGAGCAGTACTTC.

The chain carries TRBV11-2 and TRBJ2-1; D is unresolved. The CDR3 length is 12 residues. CDR1 is SGHAT, CDR2 FQNNGV, per germline. V lost 6 bases and J 4 bases, leaving 7 bases between the germline ends. CDR3 sequence: CASSFSYNEQFF. The CDR3 nucleotides read TGTGCCAGCAGTTTCAGTTACAATGAGCAGTTCTTC.

The chain joins TRBV9 to TRBJ2-1; the match to TRBD2 covers 10 bases. V shed 0 bases and J 10 bases; nucleotides not matched to a gene: 10. This CDR3 spans 16 amino acids. Germline V lookup: CDR1 SGDLS, CDR2 YYNGEE. Here the CDR3 reads CASSVGSSGGQEEQFF. CDR3 coding DNA: TGTGCCAGCAGCGTAGGGTCTAGCGGGGGCCAAGAGGAGCAGTTCTTC.

The rearrangement uses TRBV5-4 and TRBJ2-5; D uncertain. V lost 3 bases, J lost 1 base, and 7 bases lay in between. The CDR3 spans 13 residues. Germline CDR1 reads SGHNT; CDR2 reads YYREEE (reference sequence). The CDR3 DNA follows: TGTGCCAGCAGCTCGACACGCCAAGAGACCCAGTACTTC. This codes for CASSSTRQETQYF.